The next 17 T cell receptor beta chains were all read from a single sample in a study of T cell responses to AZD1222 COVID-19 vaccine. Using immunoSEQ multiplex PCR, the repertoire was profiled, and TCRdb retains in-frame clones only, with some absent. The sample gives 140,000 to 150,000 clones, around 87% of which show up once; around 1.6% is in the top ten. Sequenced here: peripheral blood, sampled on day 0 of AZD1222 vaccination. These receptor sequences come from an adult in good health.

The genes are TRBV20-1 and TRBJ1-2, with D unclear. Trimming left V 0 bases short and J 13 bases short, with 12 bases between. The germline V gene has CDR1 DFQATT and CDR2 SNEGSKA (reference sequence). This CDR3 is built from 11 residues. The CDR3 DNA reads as TGCAGTGCTAGAGAGGGCAGTTTTCGCACCTTC. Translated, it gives CSAREGSFRTF.

The CDR3 here is CASSLEARYGYTF. CDR3 in DNA: TGTGCCAGCAGCTTAGAGGCCCGCTATGGCTACACCTTC. The chain is built from TRBV7-2 and TRBJ1-2; D unresolved. The germline V gene encodes CDR1 SGHTA and CDR2 FQGNSA. V shed 1 base and J shed 4 bases, with 7 bases lying between them. CDR3 length: 13 residues.

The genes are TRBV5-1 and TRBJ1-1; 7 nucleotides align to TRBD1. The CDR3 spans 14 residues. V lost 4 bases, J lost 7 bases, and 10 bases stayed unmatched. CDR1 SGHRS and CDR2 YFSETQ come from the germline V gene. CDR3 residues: CASSQGGPTIEAFF. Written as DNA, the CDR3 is TGCGCCAGCAGCCAGGGGGGCCCTACGATTGAAGCTTTCTTT.

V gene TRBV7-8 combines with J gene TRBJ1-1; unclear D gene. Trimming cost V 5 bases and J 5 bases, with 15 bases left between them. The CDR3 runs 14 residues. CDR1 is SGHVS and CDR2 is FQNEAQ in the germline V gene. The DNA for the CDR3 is TGTGCCAGCAGCGAGACCTACGTCGGGACTGAAGCTTTCTTT. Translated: CASSETYVGTEAFF.

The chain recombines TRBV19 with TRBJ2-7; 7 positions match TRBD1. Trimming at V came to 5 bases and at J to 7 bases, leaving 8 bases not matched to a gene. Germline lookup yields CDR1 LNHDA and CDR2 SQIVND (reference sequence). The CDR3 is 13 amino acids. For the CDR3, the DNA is TGTGCCAGTAGTCGGCAGGGGGTGAGGGAGCAGTACTTC. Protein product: CASSRQGVREQYF.

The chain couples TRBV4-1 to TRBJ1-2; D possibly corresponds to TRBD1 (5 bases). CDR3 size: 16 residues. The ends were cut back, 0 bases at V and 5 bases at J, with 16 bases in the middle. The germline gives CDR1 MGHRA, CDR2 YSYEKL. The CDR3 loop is CASSQEGQRLGYGYTF. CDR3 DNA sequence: TGCGCCAGCAGCCAAGAGGGGCAGAGGTTGGGTTATGGCTACACCTTC.

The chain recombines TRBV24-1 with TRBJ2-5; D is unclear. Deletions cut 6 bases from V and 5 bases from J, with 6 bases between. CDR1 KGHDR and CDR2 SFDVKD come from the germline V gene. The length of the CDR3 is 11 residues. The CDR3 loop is CATSTLETQYF. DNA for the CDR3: TGTGCCACCAGTACCCTCGAGACCCAGTACTTC.

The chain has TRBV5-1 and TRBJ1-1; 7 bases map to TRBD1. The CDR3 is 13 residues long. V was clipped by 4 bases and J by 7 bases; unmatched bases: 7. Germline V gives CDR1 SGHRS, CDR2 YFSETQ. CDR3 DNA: TGCGCCAGCAGCCCGACCGGGACAGTTGAAGCTTTCTTT. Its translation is CASSPTGTVEAFF.

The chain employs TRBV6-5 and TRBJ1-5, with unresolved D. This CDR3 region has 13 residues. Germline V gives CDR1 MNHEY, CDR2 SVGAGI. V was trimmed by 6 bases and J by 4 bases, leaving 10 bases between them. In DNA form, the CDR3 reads TGTGCCAGCAGGGAGACGGTTAATCAGCCCCAGCATTTT. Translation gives CASRETVNQPQHF.

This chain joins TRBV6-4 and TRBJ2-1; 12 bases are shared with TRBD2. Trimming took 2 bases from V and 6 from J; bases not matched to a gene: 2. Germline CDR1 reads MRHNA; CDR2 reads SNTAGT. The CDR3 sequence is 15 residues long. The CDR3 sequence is CASSDASGGANEQFF. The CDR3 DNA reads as TGTGCCAGCAGTGACGCTAGCGGGGGGGCCAATGAGCAGTTCTTC.

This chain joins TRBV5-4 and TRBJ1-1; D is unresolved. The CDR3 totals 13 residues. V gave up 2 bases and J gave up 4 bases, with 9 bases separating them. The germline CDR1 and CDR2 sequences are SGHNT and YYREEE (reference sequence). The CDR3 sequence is CASSFGWGTEAFF. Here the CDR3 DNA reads TGTGCCAGCAGCTTTGGTTGGGGCACTGAAGCTTTCTTT.

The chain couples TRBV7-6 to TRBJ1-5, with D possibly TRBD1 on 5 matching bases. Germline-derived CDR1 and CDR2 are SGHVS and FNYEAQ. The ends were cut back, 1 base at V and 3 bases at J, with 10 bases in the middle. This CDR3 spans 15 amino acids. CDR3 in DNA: TGTGCCAGCAGCTTAGGAGACAGAGTCAATCAGCCCCAGCATTTT. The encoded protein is CASSLGDRVNQPQHF.

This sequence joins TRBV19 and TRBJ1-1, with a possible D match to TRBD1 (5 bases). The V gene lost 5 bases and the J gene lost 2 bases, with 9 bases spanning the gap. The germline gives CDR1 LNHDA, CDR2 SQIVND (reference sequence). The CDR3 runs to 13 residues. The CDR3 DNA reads TGTGCCAGTAGTCTGACAGTTAACACTGAAGCTTTCTTT. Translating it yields CASSLTVNTEAFF.

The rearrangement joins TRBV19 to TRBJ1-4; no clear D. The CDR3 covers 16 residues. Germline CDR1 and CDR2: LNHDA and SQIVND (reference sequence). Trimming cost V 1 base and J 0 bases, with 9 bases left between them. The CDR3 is CASSIVVWPTNEKLFF. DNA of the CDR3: TGTGCCAGTAGTATAGTTGTTTGGCCAACTAATGAAAAACTGTTTTTT.

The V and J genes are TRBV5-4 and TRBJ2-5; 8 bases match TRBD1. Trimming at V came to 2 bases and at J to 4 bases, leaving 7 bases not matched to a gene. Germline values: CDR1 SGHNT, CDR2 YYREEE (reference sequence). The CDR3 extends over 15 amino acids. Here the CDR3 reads CASSLGQGRGETQYF. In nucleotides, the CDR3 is TGTGCCAGCAGCTTAGGACAGGGCAGGGGAGAGACCCAGTACTTC.

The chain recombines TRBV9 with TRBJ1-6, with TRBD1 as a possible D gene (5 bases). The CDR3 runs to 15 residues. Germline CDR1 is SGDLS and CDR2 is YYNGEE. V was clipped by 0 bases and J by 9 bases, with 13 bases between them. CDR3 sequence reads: CASSVDPGNSSPLHF. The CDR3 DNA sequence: TGTGCCAGCAGCGTAGATCCAGGGAATTCTTCACCCCTCCACTTT.

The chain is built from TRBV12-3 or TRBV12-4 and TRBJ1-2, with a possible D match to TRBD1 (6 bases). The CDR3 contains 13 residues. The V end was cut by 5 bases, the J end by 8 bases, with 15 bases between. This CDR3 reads CASSIDRSRGYTF. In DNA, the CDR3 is TGTGCCAGCAGTATCGACAGGTCGAGGGGCTACACCTTC.